This TCR beta chain appears in the sequencing data of a study of shared clonotypes between healthy human individuals. Trimming cost V 0 bases and J 2 bases, with 9 bases left between them. This CDR3 has 16 amino acids. Germline V CDR1 and CDR2: SGHRS, YFSETQ. Splitting of each subset's genomic DNA was done evenly across several immunoSEQ plates. Replicate PCRs run on sorted subsets employed 150 to 250 ng DNA, 25,000 to 35,000 T cell genomes. The assay was immunoSEQ multiplex PCR, and TCRdb's table has in-frame clones only and misses some. The sample contains over 1.5 million clones, 95% to 99% of which appear only once.

The genes are TRBV5-1 and TRBJ2-6; D unresolved. The sequence came from a man younger than 40 in good health. Sample: naive CD4+ T cells sorted from blood. Specified subset: CD45RA+ positively selected. The CDR3: CASSLGAGPGANVLTF. CDR3 in DNA: TGCGCCAGCAGCTTGGGGGCAGGACCTGGGGCCAACGTCCTGACTTTC.